What follows are 27 T cell receptor beta chains derived from one specimen sequenced in a study of shared clonotypes between healthy human individuals. Clones were read by immunoSEQ multiplex PCR, and TCRdb kept only the in-frame ones, dropping some. The sample has 400,000 to 600,000 clones; about 80% are singletons. The sequenced sample consisted of PBMCs. The source of these receptors is a woman in her 40s in good health. Some clones in this sample may be carry-over from other donors' samples.

This clone was counted only a few times. The CDR3 sequence: CASSRILVGNYEQYF. In DNA form, the CDR3 reads TGTGCCAGCAGTCGTATCTTAGTTGGTAACTACGAGCAGTACTTC. V and J are TRBV28 and TRBJ2-7; D is unclear. Per germline, CDR1 MDHEN and CDR2 SYDVKM. CDR3 length equals 15 residues. Trimming cost V 5 bases and J 3 bases, with 17 bases left between them.

In this sample, this clone turned up once. Since a much larger clone is just one base distant, this may be a read error. The chain joins TRBV5-6 to TRBJ1-1; 7 bases map to TRBD1. This CDR3 spans 14 amino acids. The germline CDR1 and CDR2 sequences are SGHDT and YYEEEE. CDR3 nucleotide sequence: TGTGGCAGCAGTGCCGGGACAGCTCTCACTGAAGCTTTCTTT. Its protein product is CGSSAGTALTEAFF.

The V call is TRBV4-3, the J call TRBJ2-1; 7 bases agree with TRBD1. CDR1 LGHNA and CDR2 YSLEER come from the germline V gene. With V trimmed by 3 bases and J by 8 bases, 4 bases remained unmatched. The CDR3 sequence is 13 residues long. The DNA of the CDR3 is TGCGCCAGCAGCCATGAACAGGGGTATGAGCAGTTCTTC. Translating gives CASSHEQGYEQFF.

This clone was counted a few times. The genes are TRBV4-1 and TRBJ1-3, with 7 bases matching TRBD1. This CDR3 contains 17 residues. Trimming took 4 bases from V and 0 from J; bases not matched to a gene: 9. CDR1 and CDR2 (germline): MGHRA, YSYEKL. Here the CDR3 reads CASSPSGTVSSGNTIYF. CDR3 bases: TGCGCCAGCAGCCCATCCGGGACAGTGAGCTCTGGAAACACCATATATTTT.

The rearrangement joins TRBV5-1 to TRBJ2-3, with 14 bases that match TRBD2. CDR1 and CDR2 (germline): SGHRS, YFSETQ. The CDR3 is 15 residues long. The J segment lost 5 bases and the V segment lost 4 bases, leaving 3 bases of the junction unmatched. The CDR3 DNA follows: TGCGCCAGCAGCGAGGGACTAGCGGGAGTAGATACGCAGTATTTT. Protein sequence: CASSEGLAGVDTQYF.

This clone occurred once. The chain has TRBV7-9 and TRBJ1-5, with D perhaps matching TRBD1 (6 bases). Looked up from germline, CDR1 is SEHNR and CDR2 is FQNEAQ (reference sequence). Trimming stripped 4 bases from V and 6 bases from J, with 13 bases between. The CDR3 consists of 14 residues. The CDR3 nucleotides are TGTGCCAGCAGCTACACAGGGACGGGTCAGCCCCAGCATTTT. The encoded protein is CASSYTGTGQPQHF.

The V and J genes are TRBV5-6 and TRBJ2-7, with D maybe TRBD2 (5 bases). Germline V lookup: CDR1 SGHDT, CDR2 YYEEEE. This CDR3 comprises 13 residues. V lost 4 bases to trimming and J lost 3 bases, with 11 bases between them. The CDR3 bases are TGTGCCAGCAGCGCCGGGATGCACTACGAGCAGTACTTC. Translating it yields CASSAGMHYEQYF.

Details on this clone: Other DNA sequences in the same sample also yield this CDR3. The chain links TRBV18 to TRBJ2-3; TRBD1 aligns across 9 bases. J was trimmed by 0 bases and V by 2 bases; bases with no gene match: 0. This CDR3 is built from 15 residues. The germline CDR1 and CDR2 sequences are KGHSH and LQKENI. The DNA for the CDR3 is TGTGCCAGCTCACCAGGACAGGGGAGCACAGATACGCAGTATTTT. Protein: CASSPGQGSTDTQYF.

The V call is TRBV6-6, the J call TRBJ1-2; D is perhaps TRBD1 (5 bases). Germline CDR1 is MNHNY and CDR2 is SVGAGI (reference sequence). The CDR3 covers 11 residues. The V and J ends lost 6 bases and 8 bases respectively, with 10 bases between them. The CDR3 nucleotides read TGTGCCAGCAGCTCCCGGGGCGGCTACACCTTC. Translation: CASSSRGGYTF.

This clone was recorded only once. The chain has TRBV5-4 and TRBJ2-5; D ambiguous. This CDR3 is 13 amino acids long. CDR1 and CDR2 from the germline V gene are SGHNT and YYREEE (reference sequence). V was cut by 4 bases and J by 0 bases, with 7 bases left in between. The DNA of the CDR3 is TGTGCCAGCAGCCGCCTGGACCAAGAGACCCAGTACTTC. It is translated as CASSRLDQETQYF.

The V and J genes are TRBV11-2 and TRBJ2-2, with 7 bases lining up with TRBD1. CDR1 SGHAT and CDR2 FQNNGV come from the germline V gene. Trimming cost V 4 bases and J 4 bases; bases outside gene matches: 9. This CDR3 has 16 residues. The CDR3 nucleotides read TGTGCCAGCAGCTCGACAGGGTTTGCATCCACCGGGGAGCTGTTTTTT. As protein: CASSSTGFASTGELFF.

The gene calls are TRBV10-1 and TRBJ2-5, with D possibly TRBD2 on 5 matching bases. The CDR3 runs to 15 residues. Germline CDR1 WNHNN, CDR2 SYGVQD (reference sequence). V gave up 0 bases and J gave up 3 bases, with 11 bases separating them. The CDR3 coding sequence is TGCGCCAGCAGTGAGTCGTCCGGACTTGAAGAGACCCAGTACTTC. It yields the protein CASSESSGLEETQYF.

The chain combines TRBV30 with TRBJ2-1; 7 bases align to TRBD2. V lost 0 bases, J lost 6 bases, and 5 bases stayed unmatched. Germline V gene lookup returns CDR1 GTSNPN and CDR2 SVGIG (reference sequence). The CDR3 loop spans 14 amino acids. CDR3 nucleotide sequence: TGTGCCTGGAGTGTACTAAGCGGGACCAATGAGCAGTTCTTC. This encodes CAWSVLSGTNEQFF.

This chain connects TRBV5-1 to TRBJ2-5; 8 bases are a match to TRBD2. J lost 2 bases, V lost 5 bases, and 11 bases had no gene match. This CDR3 has 16 residues. CDR1 and CDR2 (germline): SGHRS, YFSETQ. CDR3 coding DNA: TGCGCCAGCAGATCCAAAAGCGGGAGAGCACAAGAGACCCAGTACTTC. Translation gives CASRSKSGRAQETQYF.

The chain employs TRBV19 and TRBJ2-3; 9 positions match TRBD2. CDR1 and CDR2 (germline): LNHDA, SQIVND (reference sequence). V was clipped by 5 bases and J by 1 base; unmatched bases: 4. This CDR3 is built from 15 residues. This chain's CDR3 is CASSGSSGGTDTQYF. The CDR3 coding sequence is TGTGCCAGTAGTGGGTCTAGCGGGGGCACAGATACGCAGTATTTT.

The chain carries TRBV5-4 and TRBJ2-7; weak D call: TRBD1 (5 bases). Per the germline V gene, CDR1 is SGHNT and CDR2 is YYREEE (reference sequence). V shed 0 bases and J shed 5 bases, with 15 bases lying between them. The CDR3 loop spans 15 amino acids. CDR3 sequence reads: CASSLGVREIDEQYF. The CDR3 nucleotides read TGTGCCAGCAGCTTGGGTGTCAGGGAAATTGACGAGCAGTACTTC.

J is TRBJ2-1 and V is TRBV9; D may be TRBD2 (6 bases). Germline lookup yields CDR1 SGDLS and CDR2 YYNGEE. Trimming took off 1 base at V and 0 bases at J, with 11 bases between the two ends. The CDR3 has 16 residues. Written as DNA, the CDR3 is TGTGCCAGCAGCGTACTTAGTAGCGGCTCCTACAATGAGCAGTTCTTC. Translating gives CASSVLSSGSYNEQFF. Filled out from reference TRBV9 and TRBJ2-1, the complete variable domain reads DSGVTQTPKHLITATGQRVTLRCSPRSGDLSVYWYQQSLDQGLQFLIQYYNGEERAKGNILERFSAQQFPDLHSELNLSSLELGDSALYFCASSVLSSGSYNEQFFGPGTRLTVL.

CDR3 amino acids: CASSLWSSGANVLTF. CDR3 sequence (DNA): TGTGCCAGCAGCTTGTGGAGCTCTGGGGCCAACGTCCTGACTTTC. The rearrangement uses TRBV7-9 and TRBJ2-6; D unresolved. The germline V gene has CDR1 SEHNR and CDR2 FQNEAQ (reference sequence). This CDR3 contains 15 residues. Trimming left V 3 bases short and J 0 bases short, with 6 bases between.

This clone has a handful of counts. J is TRBJ2-7 and V is TRBV5-1; TRBD1 is a possible D gene (5 bases). This CDR3 region has 15 residues. Germline CDR1 is SGHRS and CDR2 is YFSETQ. Trimming took off 0 bases at V and 0 bases at J, with 10 bases between the two ends. The CDR3 here is CASSLGAGLSYEQYF. The DNA of the CDR3 is TGCGCCAGCAGCTTGGGGGCAGGGCTCTCCTACGAGCAGTACTTC.

This chain uses TRBV11-2 with TRBJ1-4; D gene ambiguous. Germline lookup yields CDR1 SGHAT and CDR2 FQNNGV. The CDR3 covers 14 residues. V was trimmed by 2 bases and J by 12 bases, leaving 16 bases between them. The CDR3 DNA reads as TGTGCCAGCAGCTTAAGGCCCGATGGAGTAGAACTGTTTTTT. It translates to CASSLRPDGVELFF.

The J gene is TRBJ2-2, the V gene TRBV11-2, with 9 positions matching TRBD2. Germline CDR1 is SGHAT and CDR2 is FQNNGV. CDR3 length equals 15 residues. V was clipped by 3 bases and J by 5 bases; unmatched bases: 4. The CDR3 sequence is CASSLGLAGTGELFF. The DNA for the CDR3 is TGTGCCAGCAGCTTGGGCCTAGCGGGAACCGGGGAGCTGTTTTTT.

V and J are TRBV10-3 and TRBJ1-4; D perhaps matches TRBD1 (5 bases). CDR1 ENHRY and CDR2 SYGVKD come from the germline V gene. CDR3 size: 15 residues. The ends were cut back, 2 bases at V and 0 bases at J, with 7 bases in the middle. The CDR3 DNA follows: TGTGCCATCAGTGAGGGGGGGGCAACTAATGAAAAACTGTTTTTT. Amino acids: CAISEGGATNEKLFF.

This chain uses TRBV5-1 with TRBJ2-3; no firm D call. Per germline, CDR1 SGHRS and CDR2 YFSETQ. V was trimmed by 0 bases and J by 6 bases, leaving 8 bases between them. The CDR3 consists of 13 residues. The CDR3 DNA follows: TGCGCCAGCAGCTTGGCCAAAGTGGATACGCAGTATTTT. The encoded protein is CASSLAKVDTQYF.

The V gene is TRBV9, the J gene TRBJ2-1; 8 bases are a match to TRBD2. Germline CDR1 is SGDLS and CDR2 is YYNGEE. The ends lost 1 base at V and 7 bases at J; junction bases unmatched: 1. The CDR3 consists of 13 residues. Written as DNA, the CDR3 is TGTGCCAGCAGCGTACCTAGCGGGAATGAGCAGTTCTTC. It translates to CASSVPSGNEQFF.

The chain is built from TRBV7-9 and TRBJ2-1; 7 bases match TRBD2. The CDR3 extends over 16 amino acids. In germline, CDR1 is SEHNR, CDR2 FQNEAQ (reference sequence). Trimming removed 3 bases from V and 8 bases from J; junction bases left unmatched: 13. CDR3 protein: CASSLRGGLEYHEQFF. As DNA, the CDR3 is TGTGCCAGCAGCTTGAGGGGCGGACTAGAATATCATGAGCAGTTCTTC.

The sample holds one count of this clone. V and J are TRBV20-1 and TRBJ1-1; D is uncertain. CDR1 is DFQATT and CDR2 is SNEGSKA in the germline V gene (reference sequence). The CDR3 has 11 residues. Trimming shortened V by 5 bases and J by 8 bases, and 12 bases separated the two germline ends. CDR3 sequence: CSAPWTVEAFF. The DNA of the CDR3 is TGCAGTGCTCCGTGGACCGTAGAAGCTTTCTTT.

This chain connects TRBV6-1 to TRBJ2-3, with 13 bases that match TRBD2. V lost 3 bases and J lost 2; bases outside the gene matches: 5. The CDR3 extends over 17 amino acids. Germline CDR1 is MNHNS and CDR2 is SASEGT. In DNA, the CDR3 is TGTGCCAGCAGTGACGTGGGACTAGCGGGGAACACAGATACGCAGTATTTT. It is translated as CASSDVGLAGNTDTQYF.